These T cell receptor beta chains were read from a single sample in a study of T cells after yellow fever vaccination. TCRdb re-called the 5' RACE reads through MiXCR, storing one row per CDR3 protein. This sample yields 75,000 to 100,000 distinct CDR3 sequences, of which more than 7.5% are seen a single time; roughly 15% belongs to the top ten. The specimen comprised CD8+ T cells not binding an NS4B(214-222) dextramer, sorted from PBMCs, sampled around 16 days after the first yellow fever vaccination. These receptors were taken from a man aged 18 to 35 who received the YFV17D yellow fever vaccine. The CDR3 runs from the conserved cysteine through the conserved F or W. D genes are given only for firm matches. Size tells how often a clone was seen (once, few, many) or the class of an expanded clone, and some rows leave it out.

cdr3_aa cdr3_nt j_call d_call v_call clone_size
CASSFRDGTYEQYF TGTGCCAGCAGCTTTAGGGACGGAACCTACGAGCAGTACTTC TRBJ2-7 NA TRBV5-5 NA
CASSSPLAWSNVLTF TGTGCCAGCAGCTCCCCTCTGGCCTGGTCCAACGTCCTGACTTTC TRBJ2-6 NA TRBV7-9 NA
CASSLWEPRSAKNIQYF TGTGCCAGCAGCCTCTGGGAGCCGAGGTCAGCCAAAAACATTCAGTACTTC TRBJ2-4 NA TRBV11-2 few
CSANTVDNQPQHF TGCAGTGCAAACACAGTAGACAATCAGCCCCAGCATTTT TRBJ1-5 NA TRBV20-1 NA
CSAYPTSGGAGEQFF TGCAGTGCCTACCCCACTAGCGGGGGGGCCGGCGAGCAGTTCTTC TRBJ2-1 TRBD2 TRBV20-1 few
CASSYTVTGELFF TGTGCCAGCAGTTATACGGTCACCGGGGAGCTGTTTTTT TRBJ2-2 NA TRBV6-5 few
CASSYGGGHYNEQFF TGTGCCAGCAGTTACGGGGGGGGCCACTACAATGAGCAGTTCTTC TRBJ2-1 NA TRBV6-5 few
CASSVGVDLEQYF TGTGCCAGCAGCGTAGGGGTAGATTTGGAGCAGTACTTC TRBJ2-7 NA TRBV9 NA
CASSQTGVETQYF TGCGCCAGCAGCCAGACGGGGGTAGAGACCCAGTACTTC TRBJ2-5 NA TRBV4-1 NA
CASSPRSWGGDGELFF TGCGCCAGCAGCCCCAGGTCGTGGGGGGGAGACGGGGAGCTGTTTTTT TRBJ2-2 TRBD2 TRBV4-3 NA
CASSVASGNTEAFF TGTGCCAGCAGCGTAGCTTCGGGGAACACTGAAGCTTTCTTT TRBJ1-1 NA TRBV9 few
CSALEFNEQFF TGCAGTGCCCTAGAGTTCAATGAGCAGTTCTTC TRBJ2-1 NA TRBV20-1 few
CASSSGLAGAEQFF TGTGCCAGCAGTTCGGGACTAGCCGGCGCTGAGCAGTTCTTC TRBJ2-1 TRBD2 TRBV12-3/TRBV12-4 few
CASSSAGGTTNEKLFF TGTGCCAGCAGTTCCGCGGGGGGAACAACTAATGAAAAACTGTTTTTT TRBJ1-4 NA TRBV28 few
CASSPQRGGQGEQFF TGTGCCAGCAGCCCCCAGCGGGGGGGCCAAGGCGAGCAGTTCTTC TRBJ2-1 TRBD2 TRBV11-2 few
CASSLSLTGELFF TGTGCCAGCAGTCTTTCCCTTACCGGGGAGCTGTTTTTT TRBJ2-2 NA TRBV7-9 NA
CASSPGQIAYSPLHF TGTGCCAGCTCACCAGGACAGATTGCCTATTCACCCCTCCACTTT TRBJ1-6 NA TRBV18 NA
CASSRAGAQVNEQFF TGTGCCAGCAGTCGAGCGGGGGCCCAAGTAAATGAGCAGTTCTTC TRBJ2-1 TRBD2 TRBV5-5 many
CASSILDRHEQFF TGTGCCAGCAGTATCCTGGACCGTCATGAGCAGTTCTTC TRBJ2-1 NA TRBV27 NA
CASSSPRNTEAFF TGCGCCAGCAGCTCGCCCAGGAACACTGAAGCTTTCTTT TRBJ1-1 NA TRBV5-1 few
CASSLHRALSYNEQFF TGTGCCAGCAGTTTACATCGGGCGCTCTCCTACAATGAGCAGTTCTTC TRBJ2-1 NA TRBV12-3/TRBV12-4 many
CASITTPGGIGEQFF TGTGCCAGCATCACCACCCCGGGAGGGATCGGTGAGCAGTTCTTC TRBJ2-1 TRBD2 TRBV7-2 many
CASSPSHTGELFF TGTGCCAGCAGCCCTAGCCACACCGGGGAGCTGTTTTTT TRBJ2-2 NA TRBV7-9 few
CSVEDDRQNKGEKLFF TGCAGCGTTGAAGACGACCGGCAAAACAAGGGGGAAAAACTGTTTTTT TRBJ1-4 NA TRBV29-1 few
CAEGGSPELPQHF TGTGCTGAAGGGGGCAGCCCCGAGCTTCCCCAGCATTTT TRBJ1-5 TRBD1 TRBV7-2 many
CASSPFDSSVETQYF TGTGCCAGCAGTCCTTTCGACAGCAGCGTAGAGACCCAGTACTTC TRBJ2-5 NA TRBV12-3/TRBV12-4 many
CASDSVEGLDLYNEQFF TGTGCCAGCGATTCCGTGGAGGGACTAGACCTCTACAATGAGCAGTTCTTC TRBJ2-1 TRBD2 TRBV2 few
CASSLANSPLHF TGTGCCAGCAGCTTAGCTAATTCACCCCTCCACTTT TRBJ1-6 NA TRBV7-9 NA
CASSYSVQGYNSPLHF TGTGCCAGCAGTTACTCCGTCCAGGGCTATAATTCACCCCTCCACTTT TRBJ1-6 NA TRBV6-5 NA
CASSRTPDRAGELFF TGCGCCAGCAGCCGCACACCCGACAGGGCCGGGGAGCTGTTTTTT TRBJ2-2 TRBD1 TRBV4-1 NA
CASSQGPGPTNEKLFF TGCGCCAGCAGCCAAGGGCCAGGCCCAACTAATGAAAAACTGTTTTTT TRBJ1-4 NA TRBV4-1 NA
CASSHTSGADEQYF TGTGCCAGCAGCCACACTAGCGGGGCCGACGAGCAGTACTTC TRBJ2-7 TRBD2 TRBV7-9 few
CSGGQEIYNEQFF TGCAGCGGGGGACAGGAAATTTACAATGAGCAGTTCTTC TRBJ2-1 TRBD1 TRBV29-1 NA
CAISESDRPLDGYTF TGTGCCATCAGTGAGTCGGACAGGCCGTTAGATGGCTACACCTTC TRBJ1-2 TRBD1 TRBV10-3 few
CASSTATGNTEAFF TGTGCCAGCAGCACAGCGACAGGGAACACTGAAGCTTTCTTT TRBJ1-1 NA TRBV7-6 NA
CASGPSSYNEQFF TGCGCCAGCGGGCCCAGCTCCTACAATGAGCAGTTCTTC TRBJ2-1 NA TRBV5-1 NA
CASSFWRGEETQYF TGTGCCAGCAGCTTCTGGAGGGGGGAAGAGACCCAGTACTTC TRBJ2-5 NA TRBV5-5 NA
CATSRERGGGRAGELFF TGTGCCACCAGCAGAGAGAGGGGCGGGGGTCGCGCCGGGGAGCTGTTTTTT TRBJ2-2 TRBD2 TRBV15 few
CASSQGRGLNTGELFF TGCGCCAGCAGCCAAGGGAGGGGACTGAACACCGGGGAGCTGTTTTTT TRBJ2-2 NA TRBV4-1 many
CASSEGILAGGTDTQYF TGTGCCAGCAGTGAAGGAATCCTAGCGGGGGGGACAGATACGCAGTATTTT TRBJ2-3 TRBD2 TRBV25-1 NA